This is a list of T cell receptor beta chains from one sample in a study of human T cells and chemical hapten exposure. TCRdb processed the 5' RACE reads anew with MiXCR; each CDR3 protein has one entry. The table shows 130,000 or so distinct CDR3 sequences, with 4.1% occurring only once. These receptors were obtained from a female donor in good health. Each CDR3 is given with its conserved first and last residue. Each record gives: CDR3 protein, CDR3 DNA, clone size, J gene, D gene, V gene. A D gene is named only where the DNA matches it firmly. Size is omitted from some rows. Given values are once, few, many or a class for expanded clones.

CSYTVSNTGELFF,TGCAGCTATACAGTCTCGAACACCGGGGAGCTGTTTTTT,many,TRBJ2-2,NA,TRBV29-1
CASSLQGDSGYTF,TGTGCCAGCAGCTTACAGGGGGACAGCGGCTACACCTTC,many,TRBJ1-2,TRBD1,TRBV12-3/TRBV12-4
CASQDSGGPGETQYF,TGTGCCAGCCAAGACTCAGGGGGGCCCGGAGAGACCCAGTACTTC,many,TRBJ2-5,NA,TRBV28
CASSYPDRGLLRGNTIYF,TGTGCCAGCAGTTACCCGGACAGGGGACTACTGCGCGGAAACACCATATATTTT,NA,TRBJ1-3,TRBD1,TRBV12-3/TRBV12-4
CSARVFVGTGGGYGYTF,TGCAGTGCTAGAGTTTTCGTTGGGACAGGGGGCGGCTATGGCTACACCTTC,many,TRBJ1-2,TRBD1,TRBV20-1
CASSLDSGGAADTQYF,TGTGCCAGCAGCTTAGATAGCGGGGGGGCCGCCGATACGCAGTATTTT,many,TRBJ2-3,TRBD2,TRBV7-8
CASSYQGVAKNIQYF,TGTGCCAGCAGCTACCAGGGGGTAGCCAAAAACATTCAGTACTTC,many,TRBJ2-4,TRBD1,TRBV13
CASTKTGVENSPLHF,TGTGCCAGCACCAAGACAGGAGTTGAAAATTCACCCCTCCACTTT,many,TRBJ1-6,NA,TRBV6-1
CASTRLRTDEKLFF,TGTGCCAGCACCCGACTTCGGACAGATGAAAAACTGTTTTTT,many,TRBJ1-4,NA,TRBV2
CAISEIQVPNIQYF,TGTGCCATCAGTGAGATCCAGGTCCCAAACATTCAGTACTTC,many,TRBJ2-4,NA,TRBV10-3
CSVEDPGRSGAVPTQYF,TGCAGCGTTGAAGATCCGGGGCGTAGCGGGGCGGTCCCCACGCAGTATTTT,many,TRBJ2-3,TRBD2,TRBV29-1
CASSPPPGGVIEASF,TGTGCCAGCAGTCCGCCGCCAGGGGGGGTTATTGAAGCTTCCTTT,NA,TRBJ1-1,TRBD1,TRBV6-6
CASRLRSYQETQYF,TGTGCCAGCAGATTGAGAAGCTACCAAGAGACCCAGTACTTC,many,TRBJ2-5,NA,TRBV28
CASSLSSVGELFF,TGTGCCAGCAGTTTATCGAGCGTCGGGGAGCTGTTTTTT,NA,TRBJ2-2,NA,TRBV27
CASSPRQGRMNTEAFF,TGTGCCAGCAGTCCCCGGCAGGGCAGAATGAACACTGAAGCTTTCTTT,many,TRBJ1-1,NA,TRBV12-3/TRBV12-4
CASRSPGQGTYEQYF,TGTGCCAGCAGATCACCCGGACAGGGGACCTACGAGCAGTACTTC,many,TRBJ2-7,TRBD1,TRBV5-6
CSAERPGVDEQFF,TGCAGTGCCGAGAGACCGGGGGTCGATGAGCAGTTCTTC,many,TRBJ2-1,NA,TRBV20-1
CASSLGAGNQPQHF,TGTGCCAGCAGTCTCGGAGCGGGCAATCAGCCCCAGCATTTT,many,TRBJ1-5,NA,TRBV28
CASSLEQGKLFF,TGTGCCAGCAGCCTGGAACAGGGAAAACTGTTTTTT,many,TRBJ1-4,NA,TRBV7-9
CASSLALSGMNTEAFF,TGTGCCAGCAGCTTAGCGCTTAGCGGAATGAACACTGAAGCTTTCTTT,many,TRBJ1-1,NA,TRBV7-9
CASSPRRVEVDNEQFF,TGTGCCAGCAGCCCTCGTCGGGTAGAGGTCGACAATGAGCAGTTCTTC,few,TRBJ2-1,NA,TRBV7-2
CSVFGTGGQDEQYF,TGCAGCGTTTTTGGGACAGGGGGCCAAGACGAGCAGTACTTC,many,TRBJ2-7,TRBD1,TRBV29-1
CSVEKTGVHNEQFF,TGCAGCGTTGAGAAAACAGGGGTGCACAATGAGCAGTTCTTC,many,TRBJ2-1,TRBD1,TRBV29-1
CASSFTGTRGEAFF,TGTGCCAGCAGCTTTACAGGGACAAGGGGTGAAGCTTTCTTT,many,TRBJ1-1,NA,TRBV7-9
CSARRVAGGAYEQYF,TGCAGTGCTAGGAGGGTAGCGGGAGGAGCCTACGAGCAGTACTTC,many,TRBJ2-7,TRBD2,TRBV20-1
CASSVDRGRSGNTIYF,TGTGCCAGCAGCGTAGATCGAGGCCGCTCTGGAAACACCATATATTTT,many,TRBJ1-3,NA,TRBV9
CASSQAHAPTDTQYF,TGCGCCAGCAGCCAAGCCCACGCTCCCACAGATACGCAGTATTTT,many,TRBJ2-3,NA,TRBV4-3
CASSLDSSGGAIETQYF,TGTGCCAGCAGCTTAGATTCGAGCGGGGGGGCCATTGAGACCCAGTACTTC,few,TRBJ2-5,TRBD2,TRBV7-8
CATSRVSDGPYNEQFF,TGTGCCACCAGCAGAGTTTCAGACGGCCCCTACAATGAGCAGTTCTTC,NA,TRBJ2-1,NA,TRBV15
CASSQNPGGYTGELFF,TGTGCCAGCAGCCAGAATCCCGGGGGGTACACCGGGGAGCTGTTTTTT,NA,TRBJ2-2,TRBD2,TRBV3-1
CSARGQNYGYTF,TGCAGTGCTAGAGGTCAGAACTATGGCTACACCTTC,many,TRBJ1-2,NA,TRBV20-1
CASSQHTTGSETQYF,TGTGCCAGCAGCCAGCACACGACAGGGTCGGAGACCCAGTACTTC,many,TRBJ2-5,TRBD1,TRBV14
CASSLRNSREVNQPQHF,TGTGCCAGCAGTTTACGAAACTCCAGGGAAGTCAATCAGCCCCAGCATTTT,many,TRBJ1-5,NA,TRBV25-1
CASSVGSELFF,TGTGCCAGCAGCGTAGGGTCGGAGCTGTTTTTT,many,TRBJ2-2,NA,TRBV9
CASSTPVEGAHTDTQYF,TGTGCCAGCAGTACTCCTGTCGAGGGGGCGCACACAGATACGCAGTATTTT,few,TRBJ2-3,TRBD1,TRBV6-5
CASSTGGRNEQFF,TGTGCCAGCAGCACAGGGGGCAGGAATGAGCAGTTCTTC,many,TRBJ2-1,TRBD1,TRBV7-7
CASSERGGLNGANVLTF,TGTGCCAGCAGCGAGCGGGGAGGGCTCAATGGGGCCAACGTCCTGACTTTC,many,TRBJ2-6,TRBD2,TRBV4-2
CASTHREDSHEQYF,TGTGCCAGCACCCACAGGGAAGATTCCCACGAGCAGTACTTC,few,TRBJ2-7,NA,TRBV5-7
CASSLADFLDSNQPQHF,TGTGCCAGCAGCTTAGCAGACTTCTTAGATAGCAATCAGCCCCAGCATTTT,many,TRBJ1-5,NA,TRBV7-9
CATSESGLERTQYF,TGTGCCACCAGTGAATCGGGCCTCGAGAGGACCCAGTACTTC,many,TRBJ2-5,NA,TRBV24-1
CASSQDLKLGSNTGELFF,TGTGCCAGCAGCCAAGATTTGAAACTCGGATCGAACACCGGGGAGCTGTTTTTT,many,TRBJ2-2,NA,TRBV14
CASSRPPRAGESYEQYF,TGTGCCAGCAGCCGCCCTCCCCGGGCGGGGGAATCCTACGAGCAGTACTTC,many,TRBJ2-7,TRBD2,TRBV2
CASSQETYELAGGPAIDTQYF,TGCGCCAGCAGCCAAGAAACCTACGAACTAGCGGGGGGGCCTGCGATAGATACGCAGTATTTT,many,TRBJ2-3,TRBD2,TRBV4-1